This entry is about one T cell receptor (beta chain). Germline CDR1 reads MRHNA; CDR2 reads SNTAGT. J gave up 5 bases and V 2 bases, and 3 bases lay outside the gene matches. The CDR3 runs to 14 residues. The record originates from a study of cytomegalovirus exposure and HLA in healthy donors. PCR amplification relied on 60 Vbeta primers (plus 13 Jbeta primers). TCRdb keeps only in-frame clones here, not all; method: immunoSEQ multiplex PCR. The table has roughly 140,000 clones, around four fifths seen once; the top ten hold over 2%. This TCR derives from a man aged 30-40 years in good health and CMV-seronegative. Specimen: PBMCs. This chain uses TRBV6-4 with TRBJ1-2; 9 nucleotides align to TRBD1. CDR3 bases: TGTGCCAGCAGTGACGACAGGGGGTTTTATGGCTACACCTTC. It is translated as CASSDDRGFYGYTF.